This T cell receptor beta chain was sequenced for a study of CD8+ T cells in alopecia areata. Background on the study: Treatment of the treated patients consisted of oral tofacitinib, 5 to 10 mg twice daily.

The treatment is: oral pan-JAK inhibitor, 5-10 mg twice daily. Study conclusions and caveats: Numerous expanded lesional clones remained in scalp and blood during tofacitinib.

Germline V gene sequence: CDR1 SGHAT, CDR2 FQNNGV. V gave up 3 bases and J gave up 2 bases, with 8 bases separating them. This CDR3 is built from 14 residues. Extracted RNA was reverse transcribed, and the resulting cDNA served as sequencing template. Measured with immunoSEQ multiplex PCR; TCRdb has only the in-frame clones, and not every one. The sample records about 120,000 clones, about half being singletons. Points on this clone: What it binds is not known.

This clonotype was sampled from a human donor with alopecia areata. The specimen comprised CD4+ T cells sorted from blood, sampled at week 4, from a patient treated with tofacitinib. This chain joins TRBV11-2 and TRBJ1-5; no definite D call. The CDR3 spells CASSLVSGNQPQHF. The DNA of the CDR3 is TGTGCCAGCAGCTTGGTTAGCGGCAATCAGCCCCAGCATTTT.